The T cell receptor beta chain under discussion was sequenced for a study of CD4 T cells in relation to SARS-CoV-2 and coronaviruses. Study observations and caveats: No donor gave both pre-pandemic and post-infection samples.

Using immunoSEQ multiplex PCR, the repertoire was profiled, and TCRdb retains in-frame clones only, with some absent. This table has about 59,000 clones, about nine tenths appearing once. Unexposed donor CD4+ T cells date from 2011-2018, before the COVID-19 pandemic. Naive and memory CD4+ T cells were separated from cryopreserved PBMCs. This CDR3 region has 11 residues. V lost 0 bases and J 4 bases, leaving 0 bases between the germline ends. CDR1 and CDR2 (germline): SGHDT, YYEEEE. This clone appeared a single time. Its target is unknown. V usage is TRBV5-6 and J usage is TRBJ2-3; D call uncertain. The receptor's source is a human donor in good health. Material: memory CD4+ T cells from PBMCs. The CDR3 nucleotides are TGTGCCAGCAGCTTGGCAGATACGCAGTATTTT. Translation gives CASSLADTQYF.